A single sample is the source of the 23 T cell receptor beta chains below, sequenced in a study of shared clonotypes between healthy human individuals. Measured with immunoSEQ multiplex PCR; TCRdb has only the in-frame clones, and not every one. The sample yields about 660,000 clones, around 67% seen once. The material sequenced was memory CD4+ T cells sorted from blood. Subset of the sample: CD45RA-negative fraction. The receptors were sampled from a woman in her 30s in good health.

This clone is a singleton in its sample. The chain uses TRBV5-1 and TRBJ2-3, with D uncertain. The germline V and J ends were trimmed by 3 bases and 6 bases, with 8 bases remaining between them. The CDR3 has 12 residues. Germline assignment: CDR1 SGHRS and CDR2 YFSETQ. The DNA for the CDR3 is TGCGCCAGCAGCTCACCCTCGGATACGCAGTATTTT. Amino acid sequence: CASSSPSDTQYF.

This clone was observed a handful of times. This chain joins TRBV25-1 and TRBJ2-1; D is unclear. Trimming cost V 2 bases and J 0 bases, with 17 bases left between them. Germline lookup yields CDR1 MGHDK and CDR2 SYGVNS. The length of the CDR3 is 18 residues. CDR3 region: CASSEETLTPNSYNEQFF. DNA of the CDR3: TGTGCCAGCAGTGAAGAGACCTTGACCCCGAACTCCTACAATGAGCAGTTCTTC. The full variable domain, its missing parts supplied by reference TRBV25-1 and TRBJ2-1, is EADIYQTPRYLVIGTGKKITLECSQTMGHDKMYWYQQDPGMELHLIHYSYGVNSTEKGDLSSESTVSRIRTEHFPLTLESARPSHTSQYLCASSEETLTPNSYNEQFFGPGTRLTVL.

This chain joins TRBV20-1 and TRBJ2-1, with D unresolved. This CDR3 has 11 residues. The V gene lost 8 bases and the J gene lost 8 bases, with 13 bases spanning the gap. Germline lookup yields CDR1 DFQATT and CDR2 SNEGSKA (reference sequence). The CDR3 loop reads CSPTPSHEQFF. CDR3 in DNA: TGCAGTCCAACCCCCTCTCATGAGCAGTTCTTC.

This chain uses TRBV6-5 with TRBJ1-6; D gene ambiguous. The germline V gene has CDR1 MNHEY and CDR2 SVGAGI. Between the trimmed V and J ends, which lost 6 bases and 2 bases, there was a span of 8 bases. CDR3 size: 14 residues. The CDR3 reads CASRGTTYNSPLHF. The CDR3 nucleotides read TGTGCCAGCAGAGGAACCACCTATAATTCACCCCTCCACTTT.

V usage is TRBV5-4 and J usage is TRBJ1-2; D is uncertain. The CDR3 loop spans 12 amino acids. V was shortened by 0 bases and J by 8 bases, with 8 bases between the two germline ends. Germline loops: CDR1 SGHNT, CDR2 YYREEE (reference sequence). CDR3 in DNA: TGTGCCAGCAGCTTGGAAACGTGGGGCTACACCTTC. This sequence encodes CASSLETWGYTF.

This clone was detected ten times or more. This chain connects TRBV15 to TRBJ2-2; 9 positions match TRBD1. Trimming removed 5 bases from V and 3 bases from J; junction bases left unmatched: 4. Germline V gene lookup returns CDR1 LNHNV and CDR2 YYDKDF (reference sequence). The CDR3 loop spans 15 amino acids. The CDR3 spells CATSSGQGHTGELFF. CDR3 nucleotide sequence: TGTGCCACCAGCTCGGGACAGGGACACACCGGGGAGCTGTTTTTT.

The chain uses TRBV4-1 and TRBJ1-1, with unresolved D. V was trimmed by 5 bases and J by 5 bases, leaving 18 bases between them. CDR3 length equals 15 residues. Germline V gene data show CDR1 as MGHRA and CDR2 as YSYEKL. The CDR3 coding sequence is TGCGCCAGCAGCAGATCCCCAAATTGGGAGACTGAAGCTTTCTTT. It codes for CASSRSPNWETEAFF.

This chain's CDR3 is CASSLLPQSDEQFF. CDR3 nucleotide sequence: TGTGCCAGCAGTCTTCTTCCCCAGTCCGATGAGCAGTTCTTC. The V call is TRBV6-5, the J call TRBJ2-1; D unresolved. The CDR3 runs to 14 residues. Deletions cut 5 bases from V and 8 bases from J, with 16 bases between. Germline CDR1 and CDR2: MNHEY and SVGAGI.

There are many counts of this clone. The rearrangement links TRBV4-1 to TRBJ2-3; 8 bases line up with TRBD2. CDR3 length: 14 residues. Per the germline V gene, CDR1 is MGHRA and CDR2 is YSYEKL. V lost 4 bases to trimming and J lost 4 bases; unmatched junction nucleotides: 4. The CDR3, as DNA: TGCGCCAGCAGCCCGGGACTAGGTGCAGATACGCAGTATTTT. Residues: CASSPGLGADTQYF.

This rearrangement joins TRBV10-2 to TRBJ2-1; 8 bases agree with TRBD2. The CDR3 covers 17 residues. The junction had 17 bases not matched to a gene; V was cut back by 5 bases and J by 8 bases. Per germline, CDR1 WSHSY and CDR2 SAAADI. The CDR3 nucleotides are TGCGCCAGCAGTCGAGCCTCCGGGACTAGTTTAAGCTATGAGCAGTTCTTC. Encoded protein: CASSRASGTSLSYEQFF.

The genes are TRBV9 and TRBJ2-7; TRBD2 aligns across 7 bases. The V gene's germline CDR1 is SGDLS and CDR2 YYNGEE. Germline trimming cut 4 bases from V and 5 bases from J; bases unmatched to any gene: 6. The length of the CDR3 is 13 residues. CDR3 in DNA: TGTGCCAGCAGCTTCAGCGGGACGAACGAGCAGTACTTC. Amino acid sequence: CASSFSGTNEQYF. The complete variable domain, with remaining parts taken from reference TRBV9 and TRBJ2-7, reads DSGVTQTPKHLITATGQRVTLRCSPRSGDLSVYWYQQSLDQGLQFLIQYYNGEERAKGNILERFSAQQFPDLHSELNLSSLELGDSALYFCASSFSGTNEQYFGPGTRLTVT.

This clone has more than one count but fewer than ten. The CDR3 sequence is CASSLTTGAEAFF. The CDR3 DNA reads as TGTGCCAGCAGCTTAACGACAGGGGCTGAAGCTTTCTTT. This sequence joins TRBV7-2 and TRBJ1-1; 8 positions agree with TRBD1. The CDR3 extends over 13 amino acids. Germline V CDR1 and CDR2: SGHTA, FQGNSA. V dropped 2 bases and J dropped 6; count of bases not matched to a gene: 2.

This clone has just a few counts. This chain uses TRBV30 with TRBJ1-2; D is ambiguous. The germline V and J ends were trimmed by 2 bases and 4 bases, with 11 bases remaining between them. The CDR3 covers 13 residues. Germline CDR1 and CDR2: GTSNPN and SVGIG (reference sequence). DNA for the CDR3: TGTGCCTGGAGTATCCAACATGGCTATGGCTACACCTTC. Residues: CAWSIQHGYGYTF.

This clone was seen more than once but under ten times. The chain combines TRBV6-1 with TRBJ1-5; TRBD1 aligns across 8 bases. This CDR3 spans 14 amino acids. The germline V gene has CDR1 MNHNS and CDR2 SASEGT. The V gene end was trimmed by 5 bases and the J gene end by 6 bases; junction bases not matched to a gene: 6. CDR3 bases: TGTGCCAGCAGTCGACAGGGGCCGGCTCAGCCCCAGCATTTT. It specifies CASSRQGPAQPQHF.

This clone was counted a single time. V and J are TRBV6-6 and TRBJ2-7, with 8 bases lining up with TRBD1. This CDR3 is built from 12 residues. Trimming took 6 bases from V and 6 from J; bases not matched to a gene: 4. Per the germline V gene, CDR1 is MNHNY and CDR2 is SVGAGI (reference sequence). This chain's CDR3 is CASRDRVGEQYF. CDR3 DNA sequence: TGTGCCAGCAGGGACAGGGTGGGCGAGCAGTACTTC.

The CDR3: CASSYKGLQETQYF. In DNA, the CDR3 is TGCGCCAGCAGCTACAAAGGGCTCCAAGAGACCCAGTACTTC. The chain recombines TRBV5-1 with TRBJ2-5; D is unclear. The length of the CDR3 is 14 residues. V dropped 3 bases and J dropped 1 base, with 10 bases sitting between them. Germline-derived CDR1 and CDR2 are SGHRS and YFSETQ.

The chain carries TRBV6-5 and TRBJ2-7, with TRBD2 matching over 9 bases. CDR1 MNHEY and CDR2 SVGAGI come from the germline V gene. The CDR3 is 15 amino acids. Germline trimming cut 2 bases from V and 1 base from J; bases unmatched to any gene: 3. The CDR3: CASSYRLAASYEQYF. Written as DNA, the CDR3 is TGTGCCAGCAGTTACCGACTAGCGGCGTCCTACGAGCAGTACTTC.

The V and J genes are TRBV7-7 and TRBJ2-6; D ambiguous. The germline V gene encodes CDR1 SSHAT and CDR2 FNYEAQ (reference sequence). The CDR3 totals 13 residues. The V end was cut by 10 bases, the J end by 5 bases, with 12 bases between. The CDR3 loop is CAMPQSRANVLTF. CDR3 nucleotide sequence: TGTGCCATGCCACAAAGTCGGGCCAACGTCCTGACTTTC.

The V and J genes are TRBV6-6 and TRBJ2-7; D might be TRBD2 (5 bases). The CDR3 covers 13 residues. Germline CDR1 MNHNY, CDR2 SVGAGI (reference sequence). With 4 bases removed from V and 4 bases from J, the gap between germline ends came to 11 bases. DNA for the CDR3: TGTGCCAGCAGTTCTCCCGCGGGTTACGAGCAGTACTTC. The encoded protein is CASSSPAGYEQYF.

A few counts support this clone. CDR3 loop: CASSLDRHYGYTF. In DNA form, the CDR3 reads TGCGCCAGCAGCTTGGACAGACACTATGGCTACACCTTC. V gene TRBV5-1 combines with J gene TRBJ1-2; the D is unclear. The germline V gene has CDR1 SGHRS and CDR2 YFSETQ. The V gene lost 0 bases and the J gene lost 3 bases, with 6 bases spanning the gap. The CDR3 is 13 amino acids.

This clone was recorded a few times. The V gene is TRBV18, the J gene TRBJ2-4; D gene uncertain. V dropped 2 bases and J dropped 7 bases, with 15 bases sitting between them. The CDR3 is 15 amino acids. Germline V gives CDR1 KGHSH, CDR2 LQKENI. The CDR3 region has the DNA TGTGCCAGCTCACCAAGGACCGAACAACATAACATTCAGTACTTC. Protein: CASSPRTEQHNIQYF. The full variable domain, in which reference TRBV18 and TRBJ2-4 provide the parts outside the CDR3, is NAGVMQNPRHLVRRRGQEARLRCSPMKGHSHVYWYRQLPEEGLKFMVYLQKENIIDESGMPKERFSAEFPKEGPSILRIQQVVRGDSAAYFCASSPRTEQHNIQYFGAGTRLSVL.

The chain uses TRBV7-6 and TRBJ2-5, with 9 positions matching TRBD2. V dropped 0 bases and J dropped 1; count of bases not matched to a gene: 3. The CDR3 covers 16 residues. In germline, CDR1 is SGHVS, CDR2 FNYEAQ. The CDR3 loop is CASSLAGGRVQETQYF. CDR3 nucleotides: TGTGCCAGCAGCTTAGCAGGCGGGAGGGTCCAAGAGACCCAGTACTTC. Together with reference TRBV7-6 and TRBJ2-5, the CDR3 gives the full variable domain: GAGVSQSPRYKVTKRGQDVALRCDPISGHVSLYWYRQALGQGPEFLTYFNYEAQQDKSGLPNDRFSAERPEGSISTLTIQRTEQRDSAMYRCASSLAGGRVQETQYFGPGTRLLVL.

This clone has a handful of counts. This rearrangement joins TRBV16 to TRBJ1-1; no clear D gene. Germline V CDR1 and CDR2: KGHSY, FQNENV. Trimming stripped 0 bases from V and 9 bases from J, with 11 bases between. This CDR3 spans 13 amino acids. This chain's CDR3 is CASSQSSTLQAFF. For the CDR3, the DNA is TGTGCCAGCAGCCAATCGTCAACATTGCAAGCTTTCTTT.